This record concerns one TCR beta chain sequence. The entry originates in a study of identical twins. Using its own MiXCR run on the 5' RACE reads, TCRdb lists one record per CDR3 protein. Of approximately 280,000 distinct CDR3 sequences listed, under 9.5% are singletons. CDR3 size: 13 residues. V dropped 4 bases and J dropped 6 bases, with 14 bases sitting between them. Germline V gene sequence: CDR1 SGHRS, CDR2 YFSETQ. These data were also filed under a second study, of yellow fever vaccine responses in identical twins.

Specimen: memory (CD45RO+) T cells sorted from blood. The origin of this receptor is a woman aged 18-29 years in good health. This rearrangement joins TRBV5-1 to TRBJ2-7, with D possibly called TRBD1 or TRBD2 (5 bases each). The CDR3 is CASSPQGRAEQYF. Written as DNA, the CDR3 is TGCGCCAGCAGCCCCCAGGGACGAGCCGAGCAGTACTTC.